Each of the 29 T cell receptor beta chains below was sequenced from the same sample in a study of Ad26.COV2.S vaccination and SARS-CoV-2 variants. The sample's treatment: around 19 received Ad26.COV2.S at low or high dose, single or two shots; 5 received placebo; per-sample allocation not given. Day 63 following the first vaccine or placebo injection was when the samples were taken. The repertoire was sequenced with immunoSEQ multiplex PCR; TCRdb's copy has only in-frame clones and lacks some. The sample shows about 350,000 clones, roughly 90% of them seen only once. The starting material was peripheral blood, obtained in a trial of Ad26.COV2.S vaccine versus placebo. Receptor source: a person between 18 and 60 years old who received the Ad26.COV2.S COVID-19 vaccine or a placebo.

The rearrangement uses TRBV27 and TRBJ2-5, with D tentatively TRBD1 (5 bases). V lost 1 base, J lost 5 bases, and 11 bases lay in between. The CDR3 has 14 residues. The germline gives CDR1 MNHEY, CDR2 SMNVEV (reference sequence). CDR3 nucleotides: TGTGCCAGCAGTTTATTTCAGGGTTTGGAGACCCAGTACTTC. Amino acid sequence: CASSLFQGLETQYF.

The J gene is TRBJ2-5, the V gene TRBV10-2; TRBD2 agrees at 10 bases. Trimming removed 1 base from V and 5 bases from J; junction bases left unmatched: 7. CDR1 is WSHSY and CDR2 is SAAADI in the germline V gene. The CDR3 contains 16 residues. In nucleotides, the CDR3 is TGCGCCAGCAGTGAGTTGGCTAGCGGGAGCTTGGAGACCCAGTACTTC. As protein: CASSELASGSLETQYF.

The chain employs TRBV7-2 and TRBJ2-7, with TRBD2 matching 14 bases. V gave up 4 bases and J gave up 4 bases; unmatched junction bases: 6. The germline V gene encodes CDR1 SGHTA and CDR2 FQGNSA. This CDR3 contains 16 residues. The CDR3 here is CASSSAGTSGRYEQYF. The CDR3 DNA is TGTGCCAGCAGCTCCGCCGGGACTAGCGGGAGATACGAGCAGTACTTC.

This clone was recorded many times. The CDR3 DNA reads TGTGCCAGCAGCCAAGATCGAAGCGGGAGACCCTACGAGCAGTACTTC. As protein: CASSQDRSGRPYEQYF. The chain is built from TRBV4-2 and TRBJ2-7; 8 bases are shared with TRBD2. The CDR3 runs 16 residues. Germline V gene data show CDR1 as LGHNA and CDR2 as YNFKEQ. Trimming at V came to 0 bases and at J to 2 bases, leaving 6 bases not matched to a gene.

This chain connects TRBV18 to TRBJ2-2; D call uncertain. CDR1 and CDR2 from the germline V gene are KGHSH and LQKENI. The CDR3 is 16 residues long. V was shortened by 1 base and J by 0 bases, with 9 bases between the two germline ends. The CDR3 region is CASSPRRLTNTGELFF. The CDR3 DNA sequence: TGTGCCAGCTCACCACGACGGCTTACGAACACCGGGGAGCTGTTTTTT.

The chain uses TRBV3-1 (or the pseudogene TRBV3-2) and TRBJ1-1, with D maybe TRBD1 (5 bases). Deletions cut 5 bases from V and 0 bases from J, with 7 bases between. This CDR3 contains 13 residues. The germline CDR1 and CDR2 sequences are LGHDT and YNNKEL (reference sequence). The CDR3 DNA is TGTGCCAGCAGCACACAGGTGAACACTGAAGCTTTCTTT. This codes for CASSTQVNTEAFF.

This rearrangement joins TRBV2 to TRBJ1-1; D is uncertain. Germline assignment: CDR1 SNHLY and CDR2 FYNNEI. The germline V and J ends were trimmed by 0 bases and 3 bases, with 8 bases remaining between them. This CDR3 has 14 residues. In nucleotides, the CDR3 is TGTGCCAGCAGTGAAGCTCTCGGAGACACTGAAGCTTTCTTT. The encoded protein is CASSEALGDTEAFF.

The gene calls are TRBV11-2 and TRBJ2-7, with 10 bases identical to TRBD2. The CDR3 is made up of 15 amino acids. V dropped 5 bases and J dropped 0; count of bases not matched to a gene: 4. Germline values: CDR1 SGHAT, CDR2 FQNNGV. CDR3 DNA sequence: TGTGCCAGCAGCGACACTAGCGGGGACTCCTACGAGCAGTACTTC. Its protein is CASSDTSGDSYEQYF.

V gene TRBV5-6 combines with J gene TRBJ2-7, with TRBD2 matching 7 bases. Germline CDR1 reads SGHDT; CDR2 reads YYEEEE. The length of the CDR3 is 13 residues. The J segment lost 5 bases and the V segment lost 5 bases, leaving 7 bases of the junction unmatched. CDR3 loop: CASSLPAGDEQYF. CDR3 bases: TGTGCCAGCAGTCTCCCCGCGGGGGACGAGCAGTACTTC.

V is TRBV18 and J is TRBJ1-2, with TRBD1 as a possible D gene (6 bases). The germline V gene has CDR1 KGHSH and CDR2 LQKENI. This CDR3 spans 14 amino acids. V gave up 2 bases and J gave up 4 bases, with 11 bases separating them. The CDR3 DNA reads TGTGCCAGCTCACCAGCGGGGGCAGGCTATGGCTACACCTTC. Its translation: CASSPAGAGYGYTF.

This clone has ten or more counts. One end of the junction varies from germline; a read error may be responsible. The J gene is TRBJ1-2, the V gene TRBV3-1 (or the pseudogene TRBV3-2), with D unresolved. CDR1 and CDR2 from the germline V gene are LGHDT and YNNKEL (reference sequence). The CDR3 covers 11 residues. In DNA, the CDR3 is TGTGCCAGCAGCCAAGATTGGACCTACGCCTTC. Protein: CASSQDWTYAF.

This clone was seen just once. The CDR3 loop reads CSASGGSGEQYF. The CDR3 coding sequence is TGCAGTGCTAGTGGGGGGTCGGGGGAGCAGTACTTC. The rearrangement joins TRBV20-1 to TRBJ2-7; TRBD2 is a possible D gene (6 bases). In germline, CDR1 is DFQATT, CDR2 SNEGSKA (reference sequence). V gave up 3 bases and J gave up 7 bases, with 13 bases separating them. CDR3 length: 12 residues.

This chain links TRBV2 with TRBJ2-3; weak D call: TRBD2 (6 bases). With 1 base removed from V and 2 bases from J, the gap between germline ends came to 16 bases. The CDR3 is 17 residues long. CDR1 and CDR2 from the germline V gene are SNHLY and FYNNEI. CDR3 loop: CASSEGYTSTNTDTQYF. The CDR3 DNA sequence: TGTGCCAGCAGTGAAGGGTATACTAGCACAAACACAGATACGCAGTATTTT.

This clone came up a few times. The CDR3 sequence is CASSQSASGTGGAYNEQFF. The CDR3 DNA reads as TGCGCCAGCAGCCAGTCGGCATCCGGGACAGGGGGGGCCTACAATGAGCAGTTCTTC. The chain uses TRBV4-3 and TRBJ2-1; TRBD1 agrees at 11 bases. The CDR3 extends over 19 amino acids. Looked up from germline, CDR1 is LGHNA and CDR2 is YSLEER. With V trimmed by 3 bases and J by 2 bases, 12 bases remained unmatched.

V is TRBV27 and J is TRBJ2-3; D not certain. The CDR3 contains 13 residues. V lost 3 bases and J lost 4, with 8 bases in between. The germline gives CDR1 MNHEY, CDR2 SMNVEV (reference sequence). The chain's CDR3 is CASSFGPPDTQYF. The CDR3 DNA sequence: TGTGCCAGCAGTTTCGGGCCCCCAGATACGCAGTATTTT.

The chain links TRBV9 to TRBJ2-6; 7 bases map to TRBD1. J was trimmed by 2 bases and V by 3 bases; bases with no gene match: 11. The CDR3 spans 18 residues. Germline CDR1 reads SGDLS; CDR2 reads YYNGEE. The CDR3 DNA sequence: TGTGCCAGCAGCGGTCGACAGGGCAACAATCCTGGGGCCAACGTCCTGACTTTC. Translation: CASSGRQGNNPGANVLTF. The variable domain in full, completed from reference TRBV9 and TRBJ2-6, reads DSGVTQTPKHLITATGQRVTLRCSPRSGDLSVYWYQQSLDQGLQFLIQYYNGEERAKGNILERFSAQQFPDLHSELNLSSLELGDSALYFCASSGRQGNNPGANVLTFGAGSRLTVL.

This chain links TRBV7-3 with TRBJ1-1; 8 bases align to TRBD1. V shed 5 bases, J shed 4 bases, and the junction held 9 bases outside the gene matches. Germline V gene lookup returns CDR1 SGHTA and CDR2 FQGTGA. The CDR3 length is 15 residues. The CDR3 coding sequence is TGTGCCAGCAGCCTAAACCCAGGGGGCGCCACTGAAGCTTTCTTT. Residues: CASSLNPGGATEAFF.

The chain has TRBV28 and TRBJ2-7; D is possibly TRBD1 (6 bases). Germline CDR1 and CDR2: MDHEN and SYDVKM. V gave up 4 bases and J gave up 1 base, with 14 bases separating them. The CDR3 has 15 amino acids. In nucleotides, the CDR3 is TGTGCCAGCAGTTCTTCAGGGGCAATGTCCTACGAGCAGTACTTC. Translating it yields CASSSSGAMSYEQYF.

Only a few counts were recorded for this clone. The rearrangement links TRBV12-5 to TRBJ2-3; D is uncertain. Germline V gives CDR1 LGHNT, CDR2 FRNRAP. The V gene lost 1 base and the J gene lost 1 base, with 6 bases spanning the gap. This CDR3 spans 14 amino acids. The DNA of the CDR3 is TGTGCTAGTGGTTTGGGAGCAGGCACAGATACGCAGTATTTT. Protein sequence: CASGLGAGTDTQYF.

The rearrangement links TRBV9 to TRBJ2-1, with D maybe TRBD1 (6 bases). The CDR3 covers 13 residues. CDR1 is SGDLS and CDR2 is YYNGEE in the germline V gene. Trimming took 3 bases from V and 7 from J, leaving 11 bases between them. The CDR3 DNA sequence: TGTGCCAGCAGCGCGTTACAGGGTAATGAGCAGTTCTTC. Its protein product is CASSALQGNEQFF.

This clone was counted between two and nine times. V gene TRBV4-1 combines with J gene TRBJ2-2; 9 bases agree with TRBD2. The J segment lost 2 bases and the V segment lost 0 bases, leaving 7 bases of the junction unmatched. Germline values: CDR1 MGHRA, CDR2 YSYEKL. CDR3 length equals 18 residues. CDR3 in DNA: TGCGCCAGCAGCCAAGATTACGGACTAGCGTTAAACACCGGGGAGCTGTTTTTT. Encoded protein: CASSQDYGLALNTGELFF.

The CDR3 DNA sequence: TGTGCCAGCAGCTCCCCTCGGACAGGGCCCATGAACACTGAAGCTTTCTTT. Encoded protein: CASSSPRTGPMNTEAFF. V is TRBV13 and J is TRBJ1-1, with TRBD1 matching 8 bases. Germline V lookup: CDR1 PRHDT, CDR2 FYEKMQ (reference sequence). With V trimmed by 4 bases and J by 0 bases, 10 bases remained unmatched. There are 17 residues in the CDR3. The full variable domain, with the rest looked up from reference TRBV13 and TRBJ1-1, is AAGVIQSPRHLIKEKRETATLKCYPIPRHDTVYWYQQGPGQDPQFLISFYEKMQSDKGSIPDRFSAQQFSDYHSELNMSSLELGDSALYFCASSSPRTGPMNTEAFFGQGTRLTVV.

V usage is TRBV7-2 and J usage is TRBJ1-1, with D tentatively TRBD1 (5 bases). This CDR3 contains 14 residues. V gave up 5 bases and J gave up 1 base, with 11 bases separating them. From germline, CDR1 is SGHTA and CDR2 FQGNSA. The CDR3 region has the DNA TGTGCCAGCAGCCCATTCGACAGGAACACTGAAGCTTTCTTT. This encodes CASSPFDRNTEAFF.

The CDR3 sequence is CASSQGLQGSYEQYF. CDR3 DNA sequence: TGCGCCAGCAGCCAGGGACTTCAGGGTTCTTACGAGCAGTACTTC. The chain has TRBV4-3 and TRBJ2-7, with a weak D call TRBD2 (6 bases). The CDR3 is 15 amino acids. Germline CDR1 is LGHNA and CDR2 is YSLEER. Trimming took off 3 bases at V and 4 bases at J, with 16 bases between the two ends.

The chain employs TRBV4-3 and TRBJ1-4; 7 positions agree with TRBD1. Germline trimming cut 1 base from V and 3 bases from J; bases unmatched to any gene: 11. Germline CDR1 LGHNA, CDR2 YSLEER. The CDR3 contains 18 residues. CDR3 sequence: CASSQGRQGIWSNEKLFF. The CDR3 DNA follows: TGCGCCAGCAGCCAAGGCAGACAGGGAATTTGGTCTAATGAAAAACTGTTTTTT.

This clone was seen many times. The chain joins TRBV5-1 to TRBJ2-1; 10 bases match TRBD2. Losses at the gene ends were 3 bases for V and 4 bases for J; bases not matched to a gene: 7. The CDR3 consists of 16 residues. Germline V lookup: CDR1 SGHRS, CDR2 YFSETQ. The DNA for the CDR3 is TGCGCCAGCAGCTCCGAAGCGGGAGGGTGGTACAATGAGCAGTTCTTC. Encoded protein: CASSSEAGGWYNEQFF.

The chain links TRBV28 to TRBJ2-7; TRBD1 is a possible D gene (5 bases). CDR3 size: 14 residues. The V gene's germline CDR1 is MDHEN and CDR2 SYDVKM. With 2 bases removed from V and 3 bases from J, the gap between germline ends came to 11 bases. CDR3 sequence reads: CASSLGAKSYEQYF. The CDR3, as DNA: TGTGCCAGCAGTTTAGGGGCCAAGAGCTACGAGCAGTACTTC.

This chain joins TRBV6-2 or TRBV6-3 and TRBJ1-5, with 7 nucleotides matching TRBD1. Germline-derived CDR1 and CDR2 are MNHEY and SVGEGT. The CDR3 has 18 amino acids. The V and J ends lost 0 bases and 0 bases, in that order; junction bases with no gene match: 8. The CDR3 region has the DNA TGTGCCAGCAGTTACTCGTTCCAGCCAGGGGGTAGCAATCAGCCCCAGCATTTT. Translation gives CASSYSFQPGGSNQPQHF.

DNA for the CDR3: TGTGCCAGCAGTGAATTCAGGGGGCCGATTACTGAAGCTTTCTTT. Translating gives CASSEFRGPITEAFF. This chain connects TRBV25-1 to TRBJ1-1; 8 bases map to TRBD1. J was trimmed by 5 bases and V by 1 base; bases with no gene match: 6. From germline, CDR1 is MGHDK and CDR2 SYGVNS. The CDR3 is 15 amino acids.